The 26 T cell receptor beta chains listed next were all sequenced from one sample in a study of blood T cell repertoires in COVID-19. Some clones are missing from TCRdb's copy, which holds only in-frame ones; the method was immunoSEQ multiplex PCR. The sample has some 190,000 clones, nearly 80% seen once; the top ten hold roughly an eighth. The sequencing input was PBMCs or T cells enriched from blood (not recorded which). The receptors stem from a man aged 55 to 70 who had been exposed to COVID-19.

The CDR3: CASSAGTRGPLEQFF. DNA for the CDR3: TGTGCCAGCAGTGCCGGGACTAGGGGGCCCTTGGAGCAGTTCTTC. The rearrangement joins TRBV27 to TRBJ2-1; weak D call: TRBD2 (8 bases). CDR1 is MNHEY and CDR2 is SMNVEV in the germline V gene (reference sequence). The CDR3 has 15 residues. V lost 5 bases and J lost 10, with 21 bases in between.

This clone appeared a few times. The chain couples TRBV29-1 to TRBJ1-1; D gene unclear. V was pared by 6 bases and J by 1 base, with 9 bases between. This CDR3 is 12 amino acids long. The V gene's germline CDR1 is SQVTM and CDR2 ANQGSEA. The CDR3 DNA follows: TGCAGCGTGTACACAGCGAACACTGAAGCTTTCTTT. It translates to CSVYTANTEAFF.

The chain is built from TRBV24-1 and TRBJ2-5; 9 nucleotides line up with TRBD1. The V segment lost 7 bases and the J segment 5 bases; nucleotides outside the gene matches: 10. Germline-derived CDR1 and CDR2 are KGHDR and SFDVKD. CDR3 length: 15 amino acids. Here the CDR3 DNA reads TGTGCCACCAGCCAGCCGGGACAGGGACCGGAGACCCAGTACTTC. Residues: CATSQPGQGPETQYF.

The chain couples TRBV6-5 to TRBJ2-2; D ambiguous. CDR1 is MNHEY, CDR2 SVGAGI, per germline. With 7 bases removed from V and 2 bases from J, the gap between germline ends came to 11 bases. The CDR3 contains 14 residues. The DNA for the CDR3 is TGTGCCAGCACCAGATTCCTCAACACCGGGGAGCTGTTTTTT. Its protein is CASTRFLNTGELFF.

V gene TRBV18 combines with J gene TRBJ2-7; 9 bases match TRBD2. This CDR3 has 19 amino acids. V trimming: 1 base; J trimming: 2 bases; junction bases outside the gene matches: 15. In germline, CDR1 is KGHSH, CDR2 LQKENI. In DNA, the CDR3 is TGTGCCAGCTCACCACGGAGGCTAGCGGGACTCGGTGGGGCCTACGAGCAGTACTTC. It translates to CASSPRRLAGLGGAYEQYF.

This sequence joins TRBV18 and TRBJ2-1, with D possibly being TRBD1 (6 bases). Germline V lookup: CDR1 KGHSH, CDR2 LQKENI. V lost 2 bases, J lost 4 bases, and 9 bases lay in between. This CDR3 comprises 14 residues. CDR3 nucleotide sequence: TGTGCCAGCTCACCAGGGACACCATACAATGAGCAGTTCTTC. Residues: CASSPGTPYNEQFF. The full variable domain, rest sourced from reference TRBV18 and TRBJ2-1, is NAGVMQNPRHLVRRRGQEARLRCSPMKGHSHVYWYRQLPEEGLKFMVYLQKENIIDESGMPKERFSAEFPKEGPSILRIQQVVRGDSAAYFCASSPGTPYNEQFFGPGTRLTVL.

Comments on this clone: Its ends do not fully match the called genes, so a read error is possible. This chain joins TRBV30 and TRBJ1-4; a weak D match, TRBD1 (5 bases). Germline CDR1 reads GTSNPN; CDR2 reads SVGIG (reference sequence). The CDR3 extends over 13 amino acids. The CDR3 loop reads CAWVVKGTQVTVF. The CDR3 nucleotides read TGTGCCTGGGTTGTCAAGGGGACTCAAGTGACTGTTTTT.

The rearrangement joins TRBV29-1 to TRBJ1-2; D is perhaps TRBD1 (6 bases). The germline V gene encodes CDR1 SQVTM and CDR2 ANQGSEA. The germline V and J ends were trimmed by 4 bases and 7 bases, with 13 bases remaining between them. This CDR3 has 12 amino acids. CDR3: CSVVAGAGGYTF. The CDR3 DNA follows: TGCAGCGTTGTTGCAGGGGCAGGTGGCTACACCTTC.

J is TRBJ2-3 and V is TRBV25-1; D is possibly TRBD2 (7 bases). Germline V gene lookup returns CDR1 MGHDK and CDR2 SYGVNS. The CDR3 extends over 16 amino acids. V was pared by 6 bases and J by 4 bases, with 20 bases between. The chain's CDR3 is CASSPNRGAGADTQYF. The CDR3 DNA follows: TGTGCCAGCAGCCCAAACCGGGGGGCGGGGGCAGATACGCAGTATTTT.

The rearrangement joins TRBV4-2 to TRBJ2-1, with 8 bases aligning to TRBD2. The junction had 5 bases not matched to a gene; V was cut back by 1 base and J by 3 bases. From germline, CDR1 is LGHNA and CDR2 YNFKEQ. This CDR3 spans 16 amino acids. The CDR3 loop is CASSQVGSGNYNEQFF. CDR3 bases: TGTGCCAGCAGCCAAGTGGGTAGCGGGAACTACAATGAGCAGTTCTTC.

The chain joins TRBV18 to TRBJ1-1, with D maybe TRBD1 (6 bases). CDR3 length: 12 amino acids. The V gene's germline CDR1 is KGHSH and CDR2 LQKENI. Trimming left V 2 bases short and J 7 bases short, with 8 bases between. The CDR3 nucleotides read TGTGCCAGCTCACCAAGGGGGAGTGAAGCTTTCTTT. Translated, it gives CASSPRGSEAFF.

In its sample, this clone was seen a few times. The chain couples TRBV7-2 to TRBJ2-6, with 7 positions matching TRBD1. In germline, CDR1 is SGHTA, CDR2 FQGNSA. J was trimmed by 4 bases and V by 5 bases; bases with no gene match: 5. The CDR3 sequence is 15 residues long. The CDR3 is CASSDRVLGANVLTF. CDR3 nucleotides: TGTGCCAGCAGCGACAGGGTGTTGGGGGCCAACGTCCTGACTTTC.

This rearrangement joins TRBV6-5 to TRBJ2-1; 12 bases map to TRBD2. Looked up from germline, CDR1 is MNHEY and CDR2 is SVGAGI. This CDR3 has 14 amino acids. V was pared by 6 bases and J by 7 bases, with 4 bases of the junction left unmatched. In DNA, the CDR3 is TGTGCCAGCAGCCTAGCGGGAGGGCTTAATGAGCAGTTCTTC. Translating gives CASSLAGGLNEQFF.

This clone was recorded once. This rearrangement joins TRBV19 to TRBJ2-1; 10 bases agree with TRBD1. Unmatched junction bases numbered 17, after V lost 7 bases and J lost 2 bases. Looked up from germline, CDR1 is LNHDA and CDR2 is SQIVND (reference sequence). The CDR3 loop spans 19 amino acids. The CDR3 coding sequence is TGTGCCAGTAAGGGACAGGGGAGTCTAGCGGGCCTAGCCTACAATGAGCAGTTCTTC. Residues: CASKGQGSLAGLAYNEQFF. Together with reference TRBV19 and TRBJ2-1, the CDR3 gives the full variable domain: DGGITQSPKYLFRKEGQNVTLSCEQNLNHDAMYWYRQDPGQGLRLIYYSQIVNDFQKGDIAEGYSVSREKKESFPLTVTSAQKNPTAFYLCASKGQGSLAGLAYNEQFFGPGTRLTVL.

DNA for the CDR3: TGCGCCAGCAGCTCAGGACTAGCGGGTAGTTACGAGCAGTACTTC. Its translation: CASSSGLAGSYEQYF. J is TRBJ2-7 and V is TRBV5-1, with 11 bases aligning to TRBD2. Losses at the gene ends were 3 bases for V and 4 bases for J; bases not matched to a gene: 6. Germline CDR1 and CDR2: SGHRS and YFSETQ. The CDR3 contains 15 residues.

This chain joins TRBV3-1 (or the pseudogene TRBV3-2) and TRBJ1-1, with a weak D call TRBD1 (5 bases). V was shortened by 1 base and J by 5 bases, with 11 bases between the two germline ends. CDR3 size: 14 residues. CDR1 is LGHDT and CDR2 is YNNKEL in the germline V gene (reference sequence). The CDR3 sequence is CASSQGQGLTEAFF. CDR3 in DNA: TGTGCCAGCAGCCAAGGGCAGGGTTTAACTGAAGCTTTCTTT.

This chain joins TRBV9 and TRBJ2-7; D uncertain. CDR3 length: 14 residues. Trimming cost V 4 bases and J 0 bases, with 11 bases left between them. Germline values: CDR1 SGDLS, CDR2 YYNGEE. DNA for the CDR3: TGTGCCAGCAGCTTGGGCAGTGACTCCTACGAGCAGTACTTC. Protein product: CASSLGSDSYEQYF.

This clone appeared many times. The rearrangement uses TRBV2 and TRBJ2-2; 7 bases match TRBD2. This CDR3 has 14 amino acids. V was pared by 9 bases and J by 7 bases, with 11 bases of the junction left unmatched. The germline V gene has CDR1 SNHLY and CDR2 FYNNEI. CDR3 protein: CASTAGVENGELFF. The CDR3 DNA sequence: TGTGCCAGTACCGCGGGGGTTGAAAACGGGGAGCTGTTTTTT.

CDR3 sequence: CASSYGQGMNTEAFF. The CDR3 DNA is TGTGCCAGCAGCTACGGACAGGGGATGAACACTGAAGCTTTCTTT. The chain employs TRBV5-4 and TRBJ1-1; 9 bases match TRBD1. CDR1 is SGHNT, CDR2 YYREEE, per germline (reference sequence). The trim removed 3 bases at V and 0 bases at J, leaving 3 bases unmatched. This CDR3 comprises 15 residues. Full variable domain (rest looked up from reference TRBV5-4 and TRBJ1-1): ETGVTQSPTHLIKTRGQQVTLRCSSQSGHNTVSWYQQALGQGPQFIFQYYREEENGRGNFPPRFSGLQFPNYSSELNVNALELDDSALYLCASSYGQGMNTEAFFGQGTRLTVV.

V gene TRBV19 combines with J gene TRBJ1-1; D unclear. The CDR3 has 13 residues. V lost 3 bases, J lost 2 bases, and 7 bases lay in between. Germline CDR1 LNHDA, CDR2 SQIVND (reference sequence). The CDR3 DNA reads TGTGCCAGTAGTATTGCGGCAAACACTGAAGCTTTCTTT. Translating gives CASSIAANTEAFF.

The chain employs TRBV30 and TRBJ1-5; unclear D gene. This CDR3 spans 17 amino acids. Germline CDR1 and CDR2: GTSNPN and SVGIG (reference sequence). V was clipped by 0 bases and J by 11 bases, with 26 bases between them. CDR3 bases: TGTGCCTGGAGTGTTGGTTTATCGCGACATCCCAATCTTGCCCAGCATTTT. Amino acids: CAWSVGLSRHPNLAQHF.

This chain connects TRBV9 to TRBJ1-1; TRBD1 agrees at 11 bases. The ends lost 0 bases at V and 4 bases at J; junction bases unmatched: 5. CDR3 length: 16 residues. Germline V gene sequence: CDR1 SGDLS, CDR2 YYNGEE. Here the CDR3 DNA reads TGTGCCAGCAGCGTAGGGACAGGGGGCTCGGGCACTGAAGCTTTCTTT. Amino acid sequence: CASSVGTGGSGTEAFF.

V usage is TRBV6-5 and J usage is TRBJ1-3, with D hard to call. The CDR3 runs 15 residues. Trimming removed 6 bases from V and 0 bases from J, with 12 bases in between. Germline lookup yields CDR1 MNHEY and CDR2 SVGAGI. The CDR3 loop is CASSRDTASGNTIYF. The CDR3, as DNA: TGTGCCAGCAGCCGTGACACCGCCTCTGGAAACACCATATATTTT.

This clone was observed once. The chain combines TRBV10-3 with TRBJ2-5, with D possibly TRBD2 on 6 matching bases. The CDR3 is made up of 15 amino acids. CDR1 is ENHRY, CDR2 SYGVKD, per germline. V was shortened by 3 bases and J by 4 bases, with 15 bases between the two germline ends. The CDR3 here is CAISEGGNPSETQYF. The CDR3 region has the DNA TGTGCCATCAGTGAAGGCGGGAACCCCTCAGAGACCCAGTACTTC.

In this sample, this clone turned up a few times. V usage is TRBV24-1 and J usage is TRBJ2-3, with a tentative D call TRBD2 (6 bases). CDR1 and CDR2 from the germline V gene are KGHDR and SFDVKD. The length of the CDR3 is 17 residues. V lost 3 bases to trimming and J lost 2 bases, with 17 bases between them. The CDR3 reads CATSDRRDLLTTDTQYF. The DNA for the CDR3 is TGTGCCACCAGTGATCGCCGGGACTTACTCACCACAGATACGCAGTATTTT.

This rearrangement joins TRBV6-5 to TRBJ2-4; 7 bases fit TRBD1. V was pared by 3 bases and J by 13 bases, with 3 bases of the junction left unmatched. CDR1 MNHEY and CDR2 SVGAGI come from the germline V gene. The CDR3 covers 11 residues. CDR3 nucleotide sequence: TGTGCCAGCAGTTATCAGGGACAGCAGTACTTC. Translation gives CASSYQGQQYF.